The subject of this entry is one T cell receptor beta chain. Its specificity is not known. The data were obtained in a study of cytomegalovirus exposure and HLA in healthy donors. Whole-study results and caveats: Roughly uniform depth of sequencing across donors was assumed in presence/absence analyses.

The PCR had 60 Vbeta and 13 Jbeta primers. Using immunoSEQ multiplex PCR, the repertoire was profiled, and TCRdb retains in-frame clones only, with some absent. This table has around 130,000 clones, around 82% appearing once. CDR1 is MNHNS, CDR2 SASEGT, per germline. The CDR3 contains 13 residues. J gave up 8 bases and V 5 bases, and 7 bases lay outside the gene matches. The sequence was obtained from a man aged 50-60 years in good health and CMV-seronegative. This rearrangement joins TRBV6-1 to TRBJ1-2; 8 positions match TRBD1. What was sequenced was PBMCs. Written as DNA, the CDR3 is TGTGCCAGCAGTACAGGACAGGGTGAAGGCTACACCTTC. Translating it yields CASSTGQGEGYTF.